Listed here are 26 T cell receptor beta chains from one sample, sequenced in a study of blood T cell repertoires in COVID-19 (dated by TCRdb to about 2020). Libraries came from the immunoSEQ multiplex PCR assay. The table was pulled from immuneACCESS by TCRdb, which kept in-frame rearrangements only. Such tables lose some clones; where checked, under half of the loss comes from unresolved V genes, and the rest has no known cause. The sample yields about 350,000 clones; approximately 89% were counted once. Of the sample, approximately 4.1% is held by the ten largest clones. The material sequenced was peripheral blood. The receptors were gathered from a woman aged 60-75 years with COVID-19, enrolled during active disease.

This clone was picked up many times. The chain recombines TRBV4-1 with TRBJ1-1, with D perhaps TRBD1 (6 bases). The germline V and J ends were trimmed by 1 base and 5 bases, with 14 bases remaining between them. CDR3 length: 15 residues. CDR1 is MGHRA, CDR2 YSYEKL, per germline. This CDR3 reads CASSQAGQRGTEAFF. As DNA, the CDR3 is TGCGCCAGCAGCCAAGCCGGACAGCGGGGGACTGAAGCTTTCTTT.

This sequence joins TRBV19 and TRBJ2-7; 7 nucleotides line up with TRBD1. The V gene end was trimmed by 4 bases and the J gene end by 2 bases; junction bases not matched to a gene: 2. Looked up from germline, CDR1 is LNHDA and CDR2 is SQIVND (reference sequence). This CDR3 is built from 13 residues. CDR3 bases: TGTGCCAGTAGTAAAGACAGGGCCTACGAGCAGTACTTC. It encodes CASSKDRAYEQYF.

The chain employs TRBV19 and TRBJ1-5; 7 bases match TRBD1. V lost 4 bases and J lost 2; bases outside the gene matches: 8. This CDR3 is built from 16 residues. The germline V gene encodes CDR1 LNHDA and CDR2 SQIVND (reference sequence). The CDR3, as DNA: TGTGCCAGTAGTAGGGGACCCGGGACAGGCAATCAGCCCCAGCATTTT. It codes for CASSRGPGTGNQPQHF.

The chain combines TRBV7-9 with TRBJ1-1; D is undetermined. Trimming removed 4 bases at V and 8 bases at J, with 8 bases between. CDR3 length: 11 residues. Looked up from germline, CDR1 is SEHNR and CDR2 is FQNEAQ (reference sequence). The CDR3 reads CASSSKLEAFF. For the CDR3, the DNA is TGTGCCAGCAGCTCCAAACTCGAAGCTTTCTTT.

The chain links TRBV27 to TRBJ1-2, with 9 nucleotides matching TRBD1. The CDR3 has 15 amino acids. V dropped 6 bases and J dropped 8; count of bases not matched to a gene: 13. Looked up from germline, CDR1 is MNHEY and CDR2 is SMNVEV (reference sequence). CDR3 amino acids: CASRMNLGTGYGYTF. CDR3 nucleotides: TGTGCCAGCAGGATGAACCTCGGGACAGGGTACGGCTACACCTTC.

This clone was picked up one time. The rearrangement uses TRBV10-1 and TRBJ1-2; D unresolved. CDR3 length: 13 residues. Germline loops: CDR1 WNHNN, CDR2 SYGVQD (reference sequence). V was clipped by 6 bases and J by 3 bases, with 11 bases between them. CDR3: CASSPTIYYGYTF. In DNA form, the CDR3 reads TGCGCCAGCAGCCCTACTATCTACTATGGCTACACCTTC.

The chain is built from TRBV27 and TRBJ2-1; D perhaps matches TRBD1 (6 bases). From germline, CDR1 is MNHEY and CDR2 SMNVEV (reference sequence). V lost 5 bases and J 10 bases, leaving 15 bases between the germline ends. The CDR3 length is 13 residues. The CDR3 DNA is TGTGCCAGCAGTCTGGCAGGGGTGCGGGAGCAGTTCTTC. This sequence encodes CASSLAGVREQFF.

The rearrangement links TRBV6-1 to TRBJ1-4; 7 positions agree with TRBD1. Germline assignment: CDR1 MNHNS and CDR2 SASEGT. The CDR3 extends over 16 amino acids. V lost 0 bases to trimming and J lost 5 bases; unmatched junction nucleotides: 6. This chain's CDR3 is CASSEALGRGNEKLFF. Here the CDR3 DNA reads TGTGCCAGCAGTGAAGCGCTCGGCAGGGGGAATGAAAAACTGTTTTTT.

The V gene is TRBV24-1, the J gene TRBJ1-1; 9 positions agree with TRBD1. The CDR3 has 14 amino acids. Germline trimming cut 6 bases from V and 1 base from J; bases unmatched to any gene: 2. Germline V lookup: CDR1 KGHDR, CDR2 SFDVKD. CDR3 nucleotide sequence: TGTGCCACCAGTTCGACAGGGGGGAACACTGAAGCTTTCTTT. Protein sequence: CATSSTGGNTEAFF.

This chain links TRBV2 with TRBJ2-2; TRBD2 agrees at 9 bases. Trimming cost V 8 bases and J 6 bases; bases outside gene matches: 13. The CDR3 extends over 16 amino acids. Germline values: CDR1 SNHLY, CDR2 FYNNEI. The CDR3 region has the DNA TGTGCCAGCTCCCCACGCGGGGGGGCCAGCGCCGGGGAGCTGTTTTTT. Protein sequence: CASSPRGGASAGELFF.

The J gene is TRBJ2-7, the V gene TRBV19; possibly TRBD1 for D (5 bases). The CDR3 contains 14 residues. CDR1 and CDR2 (germline): LNHDA, SQIVND (reference sequence). V lost 3 bases, J lost 5 bases, and 14 bases lay in between. CDR3 sequence (DNA): TGTGCCAGTAGTATGGGCCAGGGATTCGACGAGCAGTACTTC. It specifies CASSMGQGFDEQYF.

This chain links TRBV7-6 with TRBJ2-5; D is undetermined. Germline values: CDR1 SGHVS, CDR2 FNYEAQ. Trimming took off 1 base at V and 3 bases at J, with 9 bases between the two ends. This CDR3 region has 14 residues. As DNA, the CDR3 is TGTGCCAGCAGCTTAGAACAGAATGAAGAGACCCAGTACTTC. This encodes CASSLEQNEETQYF.

The rearrangement links TRBV6-5 to TRBJ1-2; weak D call: TRBD1 (6 bases). Trimming removed 5 bases from V and 4 bases from J, with 14 bases in between. The CDR3 runs to 14 residues. Germline values: CDR1 MNHEY, CDR2 SVGAGI. CDR3 in amino acids: CASSQTGQSYGYTF. CDR3 in DNA: TGTGCCAGCAGTCAAACCGGACAGAGCTATGGCTACACCTTC.

The chain links TRBV6-1 to TRBJ1-1; D uncertain. The V end was cut by 3 bases, the J end by 5 bases, with 10 bases between. The CDR3 contains 13 residues. Germline CDR1 reads MNHNS; CDR2 reads SASEGT. The CDR3 DNA reads as TGTGCCAGCAGTGATTCGGGTAGAACTGAAGCTTTCTTT. Translated, it gives CASSDSGRTEAFF.

The chain recombines TRBV10-3 with TRBJ2-7, with 8 bases fitting TRBD2. Trimming took 10 bases from V and 6 from J; bases not matched to a gene: 17. This CDR3 is built from 15 residues. Germline-derived CDR1 and CDR2 are ENHRY and SYGVKD. The CDR3 region has the DNA TGTGCCACAGGAAGGCGGGAGCGGGGGCCCACCGAGCAGTACTTC. As protein: CATGRRERGPTEQYF.

CDR3 in DNA: TGCGCCAGCGGCCGGGATACCCTATCCTACGAGCAGTACTTC. It yields the protein CASGRDTLSYEQYF. V usage is TRBV5-1 and J usage is TRBJ2-7; a possible D gene is TRBD2 (5 bases). The CDR3 runs to 14 residues. In germline, CDR1 is SGHRS, CDR2 YFSETQ. Deletions cut 7 bases from V and 1 base from J, with 15 bases between.

This clone was recorded once. The rearrangement joins TRBV20-1 to TRBJ2-7; D possibly corresponds to TRBD2 (5 bases). Germline CDR1 DFQATT, CDR2 SNEGSKA (reference sequence). With 7 bases removed from V and 2 bases from J, the gap between germline ends came to 9 bases. The CDR3 has 11 residues. The CDR3 spells CSGGVTYEQYF. In DNA form, the CDR3 reads TGCAGTGGGGGAGTCACCTACGAGCAGTACTTC.

The V and J genes are TRBV5-4 and TRBJ2-7, with a weak D call TRBD2 (6 bases). Germline-derived CDR1 and CDR2 are SGHNT and YYREEE (reference sequence). The CDR3 is 14 residues long. Trimming shortened V by 6 bases and J by 2 bases, and 15 bases separated the two germline ends. CDR3 bases: TGTGCCAGCAAACTGGACCGGGGGACCTACGAGCAGTACTTC. It specifies CASKLDRGTYEQYF.

This clone was found once. This chain uses TRBV7-2 with TRBJ1-2; 7 nucleotides line up with TRBD1. The J segment lost 4 bases and the V segment lost 4 bases, leaving 3 bases of the junction unmatched. Germline CDR1 SGHTA, CDR2 FQGNSA. This CDR3 comprises 13 residues. CDR3 amino acids: CASSSRTGYGYTF. The CDR3 DNA reads as TGTGCCAGCAGCTCTCGGACAGGCTATGGCTACACCTTC.

The chain uses TRBV14 and TRBJ2-4, with TRBD1 matching 7 bases. Germline trimming cut 3 bases from V and 1 base from J; bases unmatched to any gene: 6. The length of the CDR3 is 16 residues. Germline values: CDR1 SGHDN, CDR2 FVKESK. The CDR3 sequence is CASSHGQVGAKNIQYF. The CDR3 DNA is TGTGCCAGCAGCCACGGACAGGTTGGGGCCAAAAACATTCAGTACTTC.

The chain combines TRBV13 with TRBJ1-1, with D tentatively TRBD1 (5 bases). This CDR3 comprises 17 residues. V lost 0 bases to trimming and J lost 4 bases, with 18 bases between them. CDR1 and CDR2 from the germline V gene are PRHDT and FYEKMQ (reference sequence). CDR3 loop: CASSLGQGITSSTEAFF. The CDR3 bases are TGTGCCAGCAGCTTAGGCCAGGGAATAACCTCGAGCACTGAAGCTTTCTTT.

The chain uses TRBV4-1 and TRBJ2-7; D is perhaps TRBD1 (6 bases). The germline V gene has CDR1 MGHRA and CDR2 YSYEKL. Trimming removed 0 bases at V and 2 bases at J, with 11 bases between. This CDR3 has 15 amino acids. The CDR3 DNA follows: TGCGCCAGCAGCCAAGAAGGCAGGGGTCCCTACGAGCAGTACTTC. Its protein is CASSQEGRGPYEQYF.

This chain joins TRBV27 and TRBJ2-7; D is perhaps TRBD2 (6 bases). There are 14 residues in the CDR3. Per the germline V gene, CDR1 is MNHEY and CDR2 is SMNVEV (reference sequence). The germline V and J ends were trimmed by 2 bases and 2 bases, with 10 bases remaining between them. The CDR3 protein is CASSLPGDPYEQYF. CDR3 sequence (DNA): TGTGCCAGCAGTTTACCGGGAGACCCCTACGAGCAGTACTTC.

This sequence joins TRBV30 and TRBJ1-6; a possible D gene is TRBD1 (5 bases). The V end lost 5 bases, the J end lost 0 bases, and 11 bases lay between the germline ends. The CDR3 sequence is 15 residues long. Germline CDR1 and CDR2: GTSNPN and SVGIG (reference sequence). CDR3 in amino acids: CAWGASSSYNSPLHF. The CDR3 bases are TGTGCCTGGGGGGCCTCCAGCTCCTATAATTCACCCCTCCACTTT.

This sequence joins TRBV19 and TRBJ1-5; D unresolved. Germline loops: CDR1 LNHDA, CDR2 SQIVND (reference sequence). The V end lost 3 bases, the J end lost 8 bases, and 14 bases lay between the germline ends. The CDR3 totals 14 residues. CDR3 residues: CASSMGQLGEPQHF. In DNA, the CDR3 is TGTGCCAGTAGTATGGGTCAGCTCGGGGAGCCCCAGCATTTT. Full variable domain (outside the CDR3, taken from reference TRBV19 and TRBJ1-5): DGGITQSPKYLFRKEGQNVTLSCEQNLNHDAMYWYRQDPGQGLRLIYYSQIVNDFQKGDIAEGYSVSREKKESFPLTVTSAQKNPTAFYLCASSMGQLGEPQHFGDGTRLSIL.

The chain employs TRBV24-1 and TRBJ2-1, with TRBD2 matching 16 bases. Germline values: CDR1 KGHDR, CDR2 SFDVKD. V was clipped by 0 bases and J by 7 bases; unmatched bases: 14. CDR3 length equals 21 residues. This chain's CDR3 is CATSDLRTGTSGGAGGNEQFF. CDR3 DNA sequence: TGTGCCACCAGTGATTTGCGGACCGGGACTAGCGGGGGGGCCGGGGGGAATGAGCAGTTCTTC.